The entry that follows covers one T cell receptor beta chain sequence. Every donor contributed around 10 milliliters of peripheral blood by blood draw. The record originates from a study of blood T cells in healthy people across ages. V gave up 6 bases and J gave up 1 base, with 15 bases separating them. The CDR3 sequence is 15 residues long. CDR1 is MGHDK, CDR2 SYGVNS, per germline. A J-beta primer mix and a sample-barcoded 5' primer were used in a second PCR of about 6 to 12 cycles. Each sample yielded at least 2.5 million CDR3-containing paired-end reads. Each CDR3 protein gets one entry after TCRdb re-called the 5' RACE reads with MiXCR. Among about 670,000 distinct CDR3 sequences listed, roughly half were seen once.

Material: blood. V is TRBV25-1 and J is TRBJ1-1, with D unclear. This sequence was found in an elderly woman in good health. CDR3 sequence (DNA): TGTGCCAGCAGCGCCACCCTAGGAGGGAACACTGAAGCTTTCTTT. It encodes CASSATLGGNTEAFF.